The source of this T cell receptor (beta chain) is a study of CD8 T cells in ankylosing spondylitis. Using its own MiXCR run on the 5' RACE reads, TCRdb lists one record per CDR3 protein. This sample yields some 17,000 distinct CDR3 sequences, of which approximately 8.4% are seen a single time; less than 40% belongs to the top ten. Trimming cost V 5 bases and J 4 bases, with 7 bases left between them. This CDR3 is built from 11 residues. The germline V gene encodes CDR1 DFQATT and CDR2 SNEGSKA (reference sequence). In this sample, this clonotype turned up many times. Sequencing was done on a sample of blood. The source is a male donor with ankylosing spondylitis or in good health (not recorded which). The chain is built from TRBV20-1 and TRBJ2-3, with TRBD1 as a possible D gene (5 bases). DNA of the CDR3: TGCAGTGCTCCGACAGCAGATACGCAGTATTTT. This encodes CSAPTADTQYF.